Shown below are 24 T cell receptor beta chains from a single sample sequenced in a study of early T cells in non-severe SARS-CoV-2 infection. Each CDR3 protein is one row after TCRdb ran MiXCR on the 5' RACE reads. The table includes roughly 93,000 distinct CDR3 sequences, about 10% detected once. Sequencing used whole blood. The receptors here all came from an adult who was a healthcare worker with PCR-confirmed SARS-CoV-2 infection or an uninfected control (not recorded which).

This clonotype was seen repeatedly, ten times or more. V usage is TRBV6-1 and J usage is TRBJ2-3; perhaps D is TRBD1 or TRBD2 (5 bases each). The CDR3 has 13 amino acids. In germline, CDR1 is MNHNS, CDR2 SASEGT. V was pared by 6 bases and J by 6 bases, with 13 bases between. The CDR3 bases are TGTGCCAGCAGCGGGAATCCAGGGGATACGCAGTATTTT. Translating gives CASSGNPGDTQYF.

This clonotype was observed many times. This sequence joins TRBV3-1 and TRBJ2-7; D uncertain. The CDR3 has 15 amino acids. Germline V CDR1 and CDR2: LGHDT, YNNKEL (reference sequence). V was trimmed by 3 bases and J by 0 bases, leaving 12 bases between them. The CDR3 DNA follows: TGTGCCAGCAGCCATGCTGGGCGCAACTCCTACGAGCAGTACTTC. Amino acids: CASSHAGRNSYEQYF.

The V gene is TRBV3-1, the J gene TRBJ2-7; 9 bases match TRBD1. The CDR3 covers 15 residues. The junction had 11 bases not matched to a gene; V was cut back by 4 bases and J by 7 bases. Germline V lookup: CDR1 LGHDT, CDR2 YNNKEL (reference sequence). CDR3: CASSPSTGGPGEQYF. CDR3 DNA: TGTGCCAGCAGCCCCTCGACAGGGGGGCCGGGAGAGCAGTACTTC.

The chain links TRBV24-1 to TRBJ2-1; D is ambiguous. V lost 3 bases and J 6 bases, leaving 14 bases between the germline ends. Germline V gives CDR1 KGHDR, CDR2 SFDVKD. This CDR3 is 15 amino acids long. The chain's CDR3 is CATSDARHPSNEQFF. DNA of the CDR3: TGTGCCACCAGTGATGCCCGCCATCCGTCCAATGAGCAGTTCTTC.

V is TRBV6-2 or TRBV6-3 and J is TRBJ2-7; D unresolved. Trimming removed 6 bases at V and 6 bases at J, with 12 bases between. The CDR3 consists of 12 residues. Germline assignment: CDR1 MNHEY and CDR2 SVGEGT. As DNA, the CDR3 is TGTGCCAGCAGCCAGCCGAGGAGCGAGCAGTACTTC. Its protein is CASSQPRSEQYF.

The rearrangement joins TRBV25-1 to TRBJ1-6; no definite D call. The CDR3 totals 14 residues. Germline assignment: CDR1 MGHDK and CDR2 SYGVNS. Deletions cut 6 bases from V and 0 bases from J, with 6 bases between. The CDR3 DNA is TGTGCCAGCAGGGCCAGCTCCTATAATTCACCCCTCCACTTT. It yields the protein CASRASSYNSPLHF.

The sample holds many counts of this clonotype. The rearrangement joins TRBV5-1 to TRBJ2-7; D gene ambiguous. Germline V gene lookup returns CDR1 SGHRS and CDR2 YFSETQ. The CDR3 is 13 amino acids. The V end lost 0 bases, the J end lost 6 bases, and 10 bases lay between the germline ends. The CDR3 nucleotides are TGCGCCAGCAGCTTGGGGGGTGATGCCGAGCAGTACTTC. It specifies CASSLGGDAEQYF.

CDR3 nucleotide sequence: TGCAGCGTTGGGGACAGGGGCTACGAGCAGTACTTC. Protein product: CSVGDRGYEQYF. The gene calls are TRBV29-1 and TRBJ2-7; 10 bases match TRBD1. CDR3 size: 12 residues. J was trimmed by 3 bases and V by 4 bases; bases with no gene match: 0. The V gene's germline CDR1 is SQVTM and CDR2 ANQGSEA.

Ten or more counts support this clonotype. CDR3 sequence: CASSLSRDYNEQFF. In DNA, the CDR3 is TGTGCCAGCAGTTTATCGAGGGACTACAATGAGCAGTTCTTC. The rearrangement links TRBV27 to TRBJ2-1; D might be TRBD2 (5 bases). The CDR3 has 14 amino acids. Trimming took 0 bases from V and 3 from J, leaving 6 bases between them. CDR1 and CDR2 from the germline V gene are MNHEY and SMNVEV (reference sequence).

This clonotype showed up many times. J is TRBJ1-2 and V is TRBV11-2; TRBD1 matches at 7 bases. The germline CDR1 and CDR2 sequences are SGHAT and FQNNGV. J was trimmed by 2 bases and V by 6 bases; bases with no gene match: 9. The CDR3 is 15 amino acids. CDR3 in amino acids: CASRLRQGGNYGYTF. CDR3 sequence (DNA): TGTGCCAGCAGACTGAGACAGGGAGGCAACTATGGCTACACCTTC.

This clonotype was seen only once. The chain is built from TRBV25-1 and TRBJ2-6; D remains unclear. This CDR3 comprises 12 residues. The germline V and J ends were trimmed by 7 bases and 1 base, with 2 bases remaining between them. In germline, CDR1 is MGHDK, CDR2 SYGVNS. The CDR3 is CASNSGANVLTF. CDR3 sequence (DNA): TGTGCCAGCAATTCTGGGGCCAACGTCCTGACTTTC. The full variable domain, rest sourced from reference TRBV25-1 and TRBJ2-6, is EADIYQTPRYLVIGTGKKITLECSQTMGHDKMYWYQQDPGMELHLIHYSYGVNSTEKGDLSSESTVSRIRTEHFPLTLESARPSHTSQYLCASNSGANVLTFGAGSRLTVL.

This clonotype was seen ten or more times. The V gene is TRBV11-2, the J gene TRBJ2-1; D is uncertain. With 7 bases removed from V and 7 bases from J, the gap between germline ends came to 26 bases. CDR3 length: 17 residues. Per the germline V gene, CDR1 is SGHAT and CDR2 is FQNNGV. CDR3 loop: CASTVGSRFSARNEQFF. CDR3 coding DNA: TGTGCCAGCACTGTGGGCTCTCGATTTTCGGCGAGGAATGAGCAGTTCTTC.

This clonotype showed up many times. J is TRBJ2-1 and V is TRBV19; D remains unclear. The V gene's germline CDR1 is LNHDA and CDR2 SQIVND (reference sequence). Trimming took off 6 bases at V and 2 bases at J, with 11 bases between the two ends. This CDR3 comprises 14 residues. In nucleotides, the CDR3 is TGTGCCAGTAGGGTGGAAGGACCCTACAATGAGCAGTTCTTC. Protein: CASRVEGPYNEQFF.

V usage is TRBV6-5 and J usage is TRBJ2-7, with D maybe TRBD2 (6 bases). Germline CDR1 MNHEY, CDR2 SVGAGI. Trimming removed 2 bases at V and 0 bases at J, with 11 bases between. The CDR3 is 15 amino acids. CDR3 in amino acids: CASSYAASASYEQYF. CDR3 DNA sequence: TGTGCCAGCAGTTACGCGGCTAGCGCCTCCTACGAGCAGTACTTC.

This clonotype was picked up many times. This sequence joins TRBV20-1 and TRBJ2-5; 8 bases map to TRBD2. CDR3 length: 15 amino acids. The V and J ends lost 5 bases and 5 bases, in that order; junction bases with no gene match: 13. From germline, CDR1 is DFQATT and CDR2 SNEGSKA (reference sequence). CDR3: CSAHSGGLVRETQYF. For the CDR3, the DNA is TGCAGTGCTCACTCGGGGGGACTAGTGCGTGAGACCCAGTACTTC.

This clonotype was detected a few times. This rearrangement joins TRBV28 to TRBJ2-7, with D possibly TRBD2 on 5 matching bases. The CDR3 covers 14 residues. V lost 6 bases to trimming and J lost 5 bases, with 17 bases between them. The germline gives CDR1 MDHEN, CDR2 SYDVKM. CDR3 sequence (DNA): TGTGCCAGCAGATCGGCCCTAGCTCTCGACGAGCAGTACTTC. Protein: CASRSALALDEQYF.

The CDR3 DNA sequence: TGCAGCGTTGCGATCCTAAGCTCCTACAATGAGCAGTTCTTC. This translates into CSVAILSSYNEQFF. The rearrangement links TRBV29-1 to TRBJ2-1; no clear D gene. The CDR3 loop spans 14 amino acids. The germline gives CDR1 SQVTM, CDR2 ANQGSEA. V lost 4 bases to trimming and J lost 0 bases, with 10 bases between them.

This clonotype was seen more than once but under ten times. The chain has TRBV11-1 and TRBJ2-3; tentatively, D is TRBD1 (6 bases). The CDR3 consists of 15 residues. CDR1 and CDR2 from the germline V gene are SGHAT and FQDESV (reference sequence). V was clipped by 5 bases and J by 2 bases, with 14 bases between them. CDR3 amino acids: CASSDGQQYTDTQYF. The CDR3 nucleotides read TGTGCCAGCAGCGACGGACAGCAATACACAGATACGCAGTATTTT.

CDR3 loop: CASSLGGGLYEQYF. The CDR3 region has the DNA TGTGCCAGCAGTTTAGGGGGAGGGCTGTACGAGCAGTACTTC. The rearrangement uses TRBV12-3 or TRBV12-4 and TRBJ2-7; TRBD2 agrees at 7 bases. The V and J ends lost 1 base and 4 bases, in that order; junction bases with no gene match: 4. The CDR3 is 14 residues long.

The sample holds a few counts of this clonotype. The chain couples TRBV7-9 to TRBJ2-3, with TRBD2 matching 9 bases. Trimming at V came to 5 bases and at J to 3 bases, leaving 9 bases not matched to a gene. CDR1 is SEHNR and CDR2 is FQNEAQ in the germline V gene (reference sequence). The CDR3 is 16 residues long. The CDR3 is CASSGAGGGGTDTQYF. The CDR3 coding sequence is TGTGCCAGCAGCGGAGCGGGGGGCGGAGGTACAGATACGCAGTATTTT.

Points on this clonotype: The conserved phenylalanine or tryptophan normally closing the CDR3 is absent here, so this likely arose from a read error. The V gene is TRBV7-2, the J gene TRBJ2-1, with unresolved D. The CDR3 is 14 amino acids. CDR1 and CDR2 from the germline V gene are SGHTA and FQGNSA. Trimming cost V 4 bases and J 2 bases, with 9 bases left between them. The CDR3 nucleotides are TGTGCCAGCAGCTCGGCTACACCCTACAATGAGCAGTTCTCC. Its translation is CASSSATPYNEQFS.

This clonotype was counted only a few times. The gene calls are TRBV6-6 and TRBJ2-2; D possibly uses TRBD1 or TRBD2 (5 bases each). Germline CDR1 MNHNY, CDR2 SVGAGI (reference sequence). This CDR3 comprises 13 residues. The V end was cut by 8 bases, the J end by 7 bases, with 14 bases between. The chain's CDR3 is CASCRDPNGELFF. DNA for the CDR3: TGTGCCAGCTGCCGGGACCCTAACGGGGAGCTGTTTTTT.

In this sample, this clonotype turned up many times. The J gene is TRBJ2-7, the V gene TRBV20-1; no clear D gene. The CDR3 totals 14 residues. Trimming shortened V by 0 bases and J by 2 bases, and 11 bases separated the two germline ends. The V gene's germline CDR1 is DFQATT and CDR2 SNEGSKA (reference sequence). The CDR3 is CSARDIWVPYEQYF. Here the CDR3 DNA reads TGCAGTGCTAGAGACATCTGGGTCCCCTACGAGCAGTACTTC.

The sample holds many counts of this clonotype. This chain's CDR3 is CASSYPTSGTSYEQYF. The CDR3 DNA is TGCGCCAGCAGCTACCCGACTAGCGGGACGTCCTACGAGCAGTACTTC. V is TRBV5-1 and J is TRBJ2-7; 11 bases map to TRBD2. V dropped 3 bases and J dropped 1; count of bases not matched to a gene: 6. CDR3 length equals 16 residues. CDR1 is SGHRS, CDR2 YFSETQ, per germline.